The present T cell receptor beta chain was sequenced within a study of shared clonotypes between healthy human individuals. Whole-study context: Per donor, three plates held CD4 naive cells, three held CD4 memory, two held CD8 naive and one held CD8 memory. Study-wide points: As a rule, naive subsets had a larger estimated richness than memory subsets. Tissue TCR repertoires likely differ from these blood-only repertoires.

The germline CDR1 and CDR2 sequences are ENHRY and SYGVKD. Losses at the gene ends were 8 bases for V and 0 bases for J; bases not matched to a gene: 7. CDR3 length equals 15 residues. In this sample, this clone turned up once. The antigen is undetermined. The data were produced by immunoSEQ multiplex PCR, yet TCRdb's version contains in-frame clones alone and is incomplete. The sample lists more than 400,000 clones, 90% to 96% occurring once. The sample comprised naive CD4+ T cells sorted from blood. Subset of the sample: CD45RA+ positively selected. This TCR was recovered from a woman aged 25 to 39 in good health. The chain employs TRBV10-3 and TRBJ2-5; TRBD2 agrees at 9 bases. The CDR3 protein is CAIGAGTSYQETQYF. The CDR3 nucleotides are TGTGCCATCGGGGCGGGGACTAGCTACCAAGAGACCCAGTACTTC.